This T cell receptor (beta chain) emerged from a study of T-cell reconstitution after alpha-beta-depleted transplantation in children. Overall study results and limits: From surviving recipient T cells and thymic progenitors came the high day-60 TCRbeta diversity observed in some patients. Among T cells one year after transplant, newly produced cells accounted for most counts and diversity. In patients about two months after transplant, alpha-beta T cells reportedly arose from several hundred expanded graft clones.

To note about this clonotype: What it recognizes is unknown.

Unique molecular identifiers were used in preparing the TCRbeta library. MiXCR, run by TCRdb on the PCR reads, gives a single entry per CDR3 protein. Here the sample spans about 610,000 distinct CDR3 sequences, roughly 30% being singletons. The CDR3 extends over 17 amino acids. V was clipped by 0 bases and J by 2 bases; unmatched bases: 5. The germline CDR1 and CDR2 sequences are SGHRS and YFSETQ. The input for sequencing was PBMCs, taken before TCRalphabeta/CD19-depleted stem cell transplant. This TCR came from a boy younger than two with Wiskott-Aldrich syndrome, due to receive a stem cell transplant. This chain links TRBV5-1 with TRBJ2-3; 11 nucleotides agree with TRBD2. CDR3 amino acids: CASSLEVSGRVTDTQYF. The CDR3 DNA sequence: TGCGCCAGCAGCTTGGAGGTTAGCGGGAGGGTCACAGATACGCAGTATTTT.